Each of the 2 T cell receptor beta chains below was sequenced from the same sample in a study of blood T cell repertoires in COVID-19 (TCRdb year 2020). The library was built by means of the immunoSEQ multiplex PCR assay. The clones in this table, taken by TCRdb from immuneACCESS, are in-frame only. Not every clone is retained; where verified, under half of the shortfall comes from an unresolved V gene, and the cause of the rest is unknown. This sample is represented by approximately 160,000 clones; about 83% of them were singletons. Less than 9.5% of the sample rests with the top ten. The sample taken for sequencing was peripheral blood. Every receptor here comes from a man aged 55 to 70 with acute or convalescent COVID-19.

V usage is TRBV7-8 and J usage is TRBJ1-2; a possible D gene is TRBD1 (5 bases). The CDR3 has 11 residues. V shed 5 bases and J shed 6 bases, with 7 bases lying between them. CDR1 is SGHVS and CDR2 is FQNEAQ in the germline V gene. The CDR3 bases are TGTGCCAGCAGCCAGACAGATGGCTACACCTTC. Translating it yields CASSQTDGYTF.

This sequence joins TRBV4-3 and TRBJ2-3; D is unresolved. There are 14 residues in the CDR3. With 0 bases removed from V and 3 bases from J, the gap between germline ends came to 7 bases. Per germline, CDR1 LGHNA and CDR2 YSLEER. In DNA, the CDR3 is TGCGCCAGCAGCCAAGAGCCCAGTACAGATACGCAGTATTTT. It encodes CASSQEPSTDTQYF.